This TCR beta chain came from a study of blood T cell repertoires in COVID-19. This clone was detected ten times or more. The repertoire was sequenced with immunoSEQ multiplex PCR; TCRdb's copy has only in-frame clones and lacks some. This sample has around 64,000 clones, with more than 55% found just once. Germline lookup yields CDR1 GTSNPN and CDR2 SVGIG (reference sequence). J lost 1 base, V lost 3 bases, and 3 bases had no gene match. CDR3 length: 13 amino acids. Sequencing was carried out using PBMCs or T cells enriched from blood (not recorded which). The V call is TRBV30, the J call TRBJ2-7; 7 nucleotides line up with TRBD1. The TCR originated in a woman aged 60-75 years who had been exposed to COVID-19. In DNA, the CDR3 is TGTGCCTGGAGAGGGACAGCTTCCTACGAGCAGTACTTC. Its protein is CAWRGTASYEQYF.